A selection of T cell receptor beta chains follows, all from one sample in a study of control samples from healthy donors and cancer patients. TCRdb's copy holds only in-frame clones and misses some; the assay was immunoSEQ multiplex PCR. The sample yields approximately 110,000 clones, approximately 93% seen once. The sample was blood. The receptors shown here come from a woman aged 18-35 years in good health. Both conserved end residues are part of each CDR3. The order of the fields is clone size, J gene, D gene, V gene, CDR3 DNA, CDR3 protein. The D gene is left open where the match is weak. Clone size is stated in some rows and not others, as once, few, many or a class when expanded.

clone size: -; J gene: TRBJ2-7; D gene: -; V gene: TRBV6-5; CDR3 DNA: TGTGCCAGCAGTTACCGTAGAGTGCCCGGGAGCGAGCAGTACTTC; CDR3 protein: CASSYRRVPGSEQYF
clone size: -; J gene: TRBJ2-1; D gene: -; V gene: TRBV10-2; CDR3 DNA: TGCGCCAGCACCGGCGTTTGGCGGTCAAGCTCCTACAATGAGCAGTTCTTC; CDR3 protein: CASTGVWRSSSYNEQFF
clone size: once; J gene: TRBJ2-5; D gene: -; V gene: TRBV4-1; CDR3 DNA: TGCGCCAGCAGCTCATCATGGGGAGGGGGAGAGACCCAGTACTTC; CDR3 protein: CASSSSWGGGETQYF
clone size: few; J gene: TRBJ2-5; D gene: TRBD2; V gene: TRBV5-4; CDR3 DNA: TGTGCCAGCAGGGAAGAGCGGGGGGCCGTCGAGACCCAGTACTTC; CDR3 protein: CASREERGAVETQYF
clone size: -; J gene: TRBJ1-2; D gene: -; V gene: TRBV19; CDR3 DNA: TGTGCCAGTAGTGGAGAGAGGGGATACACCTTC; CDR3 protein: CASSGERGYTF
clone size: -; J gene: TRBJ2-2; D gene: TRBD2; V gene: TRBV2; CDR3 DNA: TGTGCCAGCAAGGACCCAGCGGGGGGGCCGGCCACCGGGGAGCTGTTTTTT; CDR3 protein: CASKDPAGGPATGELFF
clone size: once; J gene: TRBJ2-6; D gene: -; V gene: TRBV9; CDR3 DNA: TGTGCCAGCAGGCCGGACAGCTCTGGGGCCAACGTCCTGACTTTC; CDR3 protein: CASRPDSSGANVLTF
clone size: -; J gene: TRBJ2-7; D gene: TRBD1; V gene: TRBV7-9; CDR3 DNA: TGTGCCAGCAGCTTCTCGGGACAGCATTACTACGAGCAGTACTTC; CDR3 protein: CASSFSGQHYYEQYF
clone size: -; J gene: TRBJ2-7; D gene: -; V gene: TRBV4-2; CDR3 DNA: TGTGCCAGCAGCCAGCTCCATGAGGGGGGGCGAGAGCAGTACTTC; CDR3 protein: CASSQLHEGGREQYF
clone size: -; J gene: TRBJ2-7; D gene: TRBD1; V gene: TRBV19; CDR3 DNA: TGTGCCAGTAGTGGCCGGGACAGGGGCGCCTACGAGCAGTACTTC; CDR3 protein: CASSGRDRGAYEQYF
clone size: -; J gene: TRBJ2-5; D gene: -; V gene: TRBV9; CDR3 DNA: TGTGCCAGCAGCGTAGCTAGGGACTTGGGGACCCAGTACTTC; CDR3 protein: CASSVARDLGTQYF
clone size: -; J gene: TRBJ2-7; D gene: -; V gene: TRBV30; CDR3 DNA: TGTGCCTGGAGTTCTCAGGGAGGAAGGTTTCGTGCCGAGCAGTACTTC; CDR3 protein: CAWSSQGGRFRAEQYF
clone size: -; J gene: TRBJ2-1; D gene: TRBD1; V gene: TRBV12-5; CDR3 DNA: TGTGCTAGTGGTTCGGGGACAGGGGGTTACAATGAGCAGTTCTTC; CDR3 protein: CASGSGTGGYNEQFF
clone size: once; J gene: TRBJ2-3; D gene: -; V gene: TRBV4-3; CDR3 DNA: TGCGCCAGCAGCCCCGAAGGGAGGACAGGAAGCACAGATACGCAGTATTTT; CDR3 protein: CASSPEGRTGSTDTQYF
clone size: -; J gene: TRBJ2-7; D gene: TRBD2; V gene: TRBV4-1; CDR3 DNA: TGCGCCAGCAGCCTCTCCGGGACTAGCGGGAGCTACGAGCAGTACTTC; CDR3 protein: CASSLSGTSGSYEQYF
clone size: -; J gene: TRBJ1-1; D gene: TRBD1; V gene: TRBV4-3; CDR3 DNA: TGCGCCAGCAGCCCCGTGGAGGGGGCTGAGGGTCACACTGAAGCTTTCTTT; CDR3 protein: CASSPVEGAEGHTEAFF
clone size: -; J gene: TRBJ2-1; D gene: -; V gene: TRBV18; CDR3 DNA: TGTGCCAGCTCACCACTAGGGGGTAGGAGCTCCTACAATGAGCAGTTCTTC; CDR3 protein: CASSPLGGRSSYNEQFF
clone size: -; J gene: TRBJ1-1; D gene: -; V gene: TRBV24-1; CDR3 DNA: TGTGCCACCAGTGATCCCAGAAAGCATGAAGCTTTCTTT; CDR3 protein: CATSDPRKHEAFF
clone size: -; J gene: TRBJ1-4; D gene: -; V gene: TRBV2; CDR3 DNA: TGTGCCAGCAGTTGGACAGCCTCTGAAAAACTGTTTTTT; CDR3 protein: CASSWTASEKLFF
clone size: -; J gene: TRBJ2-5; D gene: TRBD1; V gene: TRBV7-2; CDR3 DNA: TGTGCCAGCAGCCACTCCGGGACAGGGGACGAGGGGACCCAGTACTTC; CDR3 protein: CASSHSGTGDEGTQYF
clone size: once; J gene: TRBJ2-3; D gene: -; V gene: TRBV9; CDR3 DNA: TGTGCCAGCAGCCCCCTGGCGGTCACAGATACGCAGTATTTT; CDR3 protein: CASSPLAVTDTQYF
clone size: -; J gene: TRBJ2-1; D gene: -; V gene: TRBV24-1; CDR3 DNA: TGTGCCACCAGTGAGCGAACACCCATCAATGAGCAGTTCTTC; CDR3 protein: CATSERTPINEQFF
clone size: -; J gene: TRBJ2-7; D gene: TRBD1; V gene: TRBV18; CDR3 DNA: TGTGCCAGCTCATTCGACAGGGTCGAGCAGTACTTC; CDR3 protein: CASSFDRVEQYF
clone size: -; J gene: TRBJ2-7; D gene: TRBD1; V gene: TRBV6-2/TRBV6-3; CDR3 DNA: TGTGCCAGCAGTCCCCCTCCGGGACAGGTAAATTACGAGCAGTACTTC; CDR3 protein: CASSPPPGQVNYEQYF
clone size: -; J gene: TRBJ1-1; D gene: -; V gene: TRBV19; CDR3 DNA: TGTGCCAGTTTTAGGACAGATTTCTTCACTGAAGCTTTCTTT; CDR3 protein: CASFRTDFFTEAFF
clone size: once; J gene: TRBJ2-7; D gene: TRBD2; V gene: TRBV4-3; CDR3 DNA: TGCGCCAGCAGCCAACAGTCTAGCCTAGCGGACCGTACCTACGAGCAGTACTTC; CDR3 protein: CASSQQSSLADRTYEQYF
clone size: -; J gene: TRBJ1-2; D gene: -; V gene: TRBV11-2; CDR3 DNA: TGTGCCAGCAGCTTAGCCCATAGCGGTGGTAATCGCTACACCTTC; CDR3 protein: CASSLAHSGGNRYTF
clone size: once; J gene: TRBJ1-2; D gene: -; V gene: TRBV9; CDR3 DNA: TGTGCCAGCACCTCGACCAGGTGGGGCTACACCTTC; CDR3 protein: CASTSTRWGYTF
clone size: -; J gene: TRBJ2-1; D gene: TRBD1; V gene: TRBV7-9; CDR3 DNA: TGTGCCAGCCACCTAACCGGGACAGGGTCTAATGAGCAGTTCTTC; CDR3 protein: CASHLTGTGSNEQFF
clone size: once; J gene: TRBJ1-6; D gene: TRBD1; V gene: TRBV7-8; CDR3 DNA: TGTGCCAGCAAGATCCGGGACAGGGTTAATTCACCCCTCCACTTT; CDR3 protein: CASKIRDRVNSPLHF
clone size: -; J gene: TRBJ2-2; D gene: TRBD2; V gene: TRBV5-4; CDR3 DNA: TGTGCCAGCAGCCGTCTAACACGCGGGGGGGGCGACACCGGGGAGCTGTTTTTT; CDR3 protein: CASSRLTRGGGDTGELFF
clone size: -; J gene: TRBJ2-7; D gene: TRBD2; V gene: TRBV11-2; CDR3 DNA: TGTGCCAGCAGCGTTAGGGGACTAGCGGGGACCTACGAGCAGTACTTC; CDR3 protein: CASSVRGLAGTYEQYF
clone size: -; J gene: TRBJ1-5; D gene: -; V gene: TRBV18; CDR3 DNA: TGTGCCAGCTCACCAATGGGGGTGTCTAGCAATCAGCCCCAGCATTTT; CDR3 protein: CASSPMGVSSNQPQHF
clone size: -; J gene: TRBJ2-3; D gene: -; V gene: TRBV9; CDR3 DNA: TGTGCCAGCAGCCCGGTCCTCACAGATACGCAGTATTTT; CDR3 protein: CASSPVLTDTQYF
clone size: -; J gene: TRBJ2-5; D gene: -; V gene: TRBV5-1; CDR3 DNA: TGCGCCAGCAGCTTGTACAGGGAAGAGACCCAGTACTTC; CDR3 protein: CASSLYREETQYF
clone size: -; J gene: TRBJ2-6; D gene: TRBD2; V gene: TRBV7-2; CDR3 DNA: TGTGCCAGCAGCTCCGGTAGCGGGATCGTCGGGGCCAACGTCCTGACTTTC; CDR3 protein: CASSSGSGIVGANVLTF
clone size: -; J gene: TRBJ2-3; D gene: -; V gene: TRBV6-5; CDR3 DNA: TGTGCCAGCACGAAGGGGAGCACAGATACGCAGTATTTT; CDR3 protein: CASTKGSTDTQYF
clone size: -; J gene: TRBJ2-3; D gene: TRBD2; V gene: TRBV28; CDR3 DNA: TGTGCCAGCAGTCCCCCGGGACTAGCTTCTGATACGCAGTATTTT; CDR3 protein: CASSPPGLASDTQYF
clone size: -; J gene: TRBJ1-1; D gene: -; V gene: TRBV6-5; CDR3 DNA: TGTGCCAGCACGGTGGGGGCCACTGAAGCTTTCTTT; CDR3 protein: CASTVGATEAFF
clone size: -; J gene: TRBJ1-2; D gene: -; V gene: TRBV6-5; CDR3 DNA: TGTGCCAGCAGTTACTCGATAGCATACTATGGCTACACCTTC; CDR3 protein: CASSYSIAYYGYTF
clone size: -; J gene: TRBJ2-5; D gene: -; V gene: TRBV7-9; CDR3 DNA: TGTGCCAGCAGCTTGGCAGGGACTTTGGAGACCCAGTACTTC; CDR3 protein: CASSLAGTLETQYF
clone size: -; J gene: TRBJ2-1; D gene: TRBD1; V gene: TRBV6-2/TRBV6-3; CDR3 DNA: TGTGCCAGCAGTTTACAGGGGGGCCTTCGAGTCAATGAGCAGTTCTTC; CDR3 protein: CASSLQGGLRVNEQFF
clone size: -; J gene: TRBJ2-7; D gene: -; V gene: TRBV6-2/TRBV6-3; CDR3 DNA: TGTGCCAGCAGTTACCGGTTGGGGACCTACGAGCAGTACTTC; CDR3 protein: CASSYRLGTYEQYF
clone size: once; J gene: TRBJ1-2; D gene: TRBD1; V gene: TRBV18; CDR3 DNA: TGTGCCAGCTCACCTCGGGCAGGGGGCGACTATGGCTACACCTTC; CDR3 protein: CASSPRAGGDYGYTF
clone size: -; J gene: TRBJ2-4; D gene: -; V gene: TRBV4-3; CDR3 DNA: TGCGCCAGCAGCCAAGATCTGGGAGGAGGAGATCGGGCCAAAAACATTCAGTACTTC; CDR3 protein: CASSQDLGGGDRAKNIQYF
clone size: -; J gene: TRBJ1-4; D gene: -; V gene: TRBV27; CDR3 DNA: TGTGCCAGCCCCCCGCGGGGGCGGATTGAAAAACTGTTTTTT; CDR3 protein: CASPPRGRIEKLFF
clone size: -; J gene: TRBJ2-5; D gene: TRBD2; V gene: TRBV12-5; CDR3 DNA: TGTGCTAGTGGTTTGGTACTCCCCGCACTAGCGGGGGGGCCAGAGACCCAGTACTTC; CDR3 protein: CASGLVLPALAGGPETQYF
clone size: -; J gene: TRBJ2-7; D gene: -; V gene: TRBV11-2; CDR3 DNA: TGTGCCAGCAGCTTAGAGAGCAGGAACCTCTACGAGCAGTACTTC; CDR3 protein: CASSLESRNLYEQYF
clone size: -; J gene: TRBJ2-5; D gene: -; V gene: TRBV20-1; CDR3 DNA: TGCAGTGCTACGAGTGAGACCCAGTACTTC; CDR3 protein: CSATSETQYF